This T cell receptor beta chain emerged from a study of tumor-infiltrating lymphocytes in oesophageal squamous cell carcinoma. TCRdb reprocessed the PCR reads with MiXCR, giving one entry per CDR3 protein. The table lists approximately 11,000 distinct CDR3 sequences, less than 70% of them singletons, with 35% in the top ten. This CDR3 is 16 amino acids long. Germline V lookup: CDR1 SGHTA, CDR2 FQGNSA. Between the trimmed V and J ends, which lost 5 bases and 3 bases, there was a span of 20 bases. The sequence was obtained from a male donor with esophageal squamous cell carcinoma. The gene calls are TRBV7-2 and TRBJ2-7; D remains unclear. Source material: esophageal tumor tissue. The DNA for the CDR3 is TGTGCCAGCAGCCTCGGGCGCGTAAATACTATCTACGAGCAGTACTTC. Translated: CASSLGRVNTIYEQYF. Drawing the rest from reference TRBV7-2 and TRBJ2-7, the complete variable domain is GAGVSQSPSNKVTEKGKDVELRCDPISGHTALYWYRQSLGQGLEFLIYFQGNSAPDKSGLPSDRFSAERTGGSVSTLTIQRTQQEDSAVYLCASSLGRVNTIYEQYFGPGTRLTVT.